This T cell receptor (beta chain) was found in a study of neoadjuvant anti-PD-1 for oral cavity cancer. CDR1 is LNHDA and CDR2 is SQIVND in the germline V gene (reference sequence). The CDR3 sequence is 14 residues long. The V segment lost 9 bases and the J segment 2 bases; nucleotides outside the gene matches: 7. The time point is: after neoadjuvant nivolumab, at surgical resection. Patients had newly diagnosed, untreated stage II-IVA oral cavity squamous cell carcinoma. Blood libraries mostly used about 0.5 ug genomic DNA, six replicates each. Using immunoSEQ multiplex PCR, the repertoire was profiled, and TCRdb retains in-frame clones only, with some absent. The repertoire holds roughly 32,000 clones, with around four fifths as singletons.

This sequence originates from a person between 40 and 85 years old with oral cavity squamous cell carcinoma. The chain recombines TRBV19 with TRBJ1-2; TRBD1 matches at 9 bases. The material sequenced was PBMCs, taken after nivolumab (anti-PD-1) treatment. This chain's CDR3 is CASAVGQGNYGYTF. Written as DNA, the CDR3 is TGTGCCAGCGCCGTCGGACAGGGGAACTATGGCTACACCTTC. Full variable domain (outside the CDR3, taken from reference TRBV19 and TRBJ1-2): DGGITQSPKYLFRKEGQNVTLSCEQNLNHDAMYWYRQDPGQGLRLIYYSQIVNDFQKGDIAEGYSVSREKKESFPLTVTSAQKNPTAFYLCASAVGQGNYGYTFGSGTRLTVV.